The T cell receptor beta chain described here comes from a study of human T cells and chemical hapten exposure. Study conclusions and caveats: There were significantly more large CDR3 similarity clusters among expanded TCRs than among controls.

Time point here: patch test 2, 6 weeks after DPC sensitization. Treatment: therapeutic diphenylcyclopropenone sensitization with weekly scalp DPC. This clonotype showed up just a few times. Its antigen is as yet unknown. MiXCR was run by TCRdb on the RACE reads, yielding one entry per CDR3 protein. The table has about 350,000 distinct CDR3 sequences, just under 6.5% seen once; the top ten hold 5% to 6%. CDR3 length equals 16 residues. CDR1 is DFQATT, CDR2 SNEGSKA, per germline (reference sequence). With V trimmed by 6 bases and J by 5 bases, 17 bases remained unmatched. The chain recombines TRBV20-1 with TRBJ2-5; 8 positions agree with TRBD2. Sequencing used whole blood, obtained in connection with sensitization to the hapten diphenylcyclopropenone (DPC). The source is a woman between 18 and 30 years old with alopecia areata. Some clones in this sample may be carry-over from other donors' samples. CDR3: CSAKTGTSVLGETQYF. CDR3 DNA sequence: TGCAGTGCAAAGACCGGGACTAGTGTCTTAGGGGAGACCCAGTACTTC.